This T cell receptor (beta chain) was identified in a study of identical twins. Overall study findings and caveats: Reduced insertions were recorded for abundant cord blood beta clonotypes, with no such pattern in memory repertoires. The study found that models underestimated out-of-frame TCR alpha sharing in monozygotic twins. Zero-insertion results could be subject to partial confounding by invariant MAIT and iNKT cells.

This clonotype has a handful of counts. Its antigen is currently unknown. Each cDNA held unique molecular identifiers, and template switching gave it a universal primer site. MiXCR, run by TCRdb on the 5' RACE reads, gives a single entry per CDR3 protein. This table holds hundreds of thousands of distinct CDR3 sequences, 6.1% found once. The V gene's germline CDR1 is KGHDR and CDR2 SFDVKD. This CDR3 has 14 amino acids. J lost 6 bases, V lost 4 bases, and 4 bases had no gene match. Sequencing used naive T cells sorted from blood. This receptor was taken from a man aged 18 to 30 in good health. The V and J genes are TRBV24-1 and TRBJ2-3; 9 bases are a match to TRBD1. The CDR3 DNA is TGTGCCACCAGTGACCGGACAGGGGCCGATACGCAGTATTTT. Translation gives CATSDRTGADTQYF.